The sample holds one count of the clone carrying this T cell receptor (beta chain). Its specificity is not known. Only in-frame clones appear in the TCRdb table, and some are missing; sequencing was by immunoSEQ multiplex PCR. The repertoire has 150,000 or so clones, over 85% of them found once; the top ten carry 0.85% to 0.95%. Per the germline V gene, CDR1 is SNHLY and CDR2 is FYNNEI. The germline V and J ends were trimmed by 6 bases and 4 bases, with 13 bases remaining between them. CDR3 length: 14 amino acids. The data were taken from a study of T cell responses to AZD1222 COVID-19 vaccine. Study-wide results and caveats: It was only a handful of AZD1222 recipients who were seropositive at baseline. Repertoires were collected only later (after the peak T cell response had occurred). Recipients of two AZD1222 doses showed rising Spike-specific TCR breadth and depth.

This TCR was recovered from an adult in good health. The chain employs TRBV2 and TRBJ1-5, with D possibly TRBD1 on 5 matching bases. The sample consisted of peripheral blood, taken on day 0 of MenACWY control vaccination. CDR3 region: CASREIGTNQPQHF. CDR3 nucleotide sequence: TGTGCCAGCAGGGAAATTGGGACGAATCAGCCCCAGCATTTT.